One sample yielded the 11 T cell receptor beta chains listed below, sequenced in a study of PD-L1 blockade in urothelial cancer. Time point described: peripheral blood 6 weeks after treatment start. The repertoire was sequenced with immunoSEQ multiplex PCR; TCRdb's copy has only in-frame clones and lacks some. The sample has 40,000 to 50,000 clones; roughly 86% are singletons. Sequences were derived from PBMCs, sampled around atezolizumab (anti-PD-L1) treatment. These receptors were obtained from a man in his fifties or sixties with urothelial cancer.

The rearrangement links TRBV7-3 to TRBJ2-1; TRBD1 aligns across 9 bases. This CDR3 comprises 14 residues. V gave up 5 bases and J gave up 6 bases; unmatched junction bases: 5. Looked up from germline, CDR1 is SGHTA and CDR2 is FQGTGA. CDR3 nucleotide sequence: TGTGCCAGCAGCCCGGGACAGGGACCCAATGAGCAGTTCTTC. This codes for CASSPGQGPNEQFF. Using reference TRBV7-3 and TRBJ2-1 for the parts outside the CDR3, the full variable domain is GAGVSQTPSNKVTEKGKYVELRCDPISGHTALYWYRQSLGQGPEFLIYFQGTGAADDSGLPNDRFFAVRPEGSVSTLKIQRTERGDSAVYLCASSPGQGPNEQFFGPGTRLTVL.

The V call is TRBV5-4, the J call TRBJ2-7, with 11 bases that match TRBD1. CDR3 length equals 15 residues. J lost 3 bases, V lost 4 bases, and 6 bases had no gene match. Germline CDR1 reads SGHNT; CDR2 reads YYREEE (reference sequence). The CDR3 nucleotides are TGTGCCAGCAGCCCAGGACAGGGGGCGAGCTACGAGCAGTACTTC. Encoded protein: CASSPGQGASYEQYF.

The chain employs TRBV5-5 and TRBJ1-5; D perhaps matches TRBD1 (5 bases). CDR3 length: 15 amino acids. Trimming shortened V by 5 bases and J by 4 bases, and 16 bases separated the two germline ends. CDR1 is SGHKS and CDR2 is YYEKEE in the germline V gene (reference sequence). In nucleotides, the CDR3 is TGTGCCAGCAGTACGTCAGCGGGGCTAAATCAGCCCCAGCATTTT. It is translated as CASSTSAGLNQPQHF.

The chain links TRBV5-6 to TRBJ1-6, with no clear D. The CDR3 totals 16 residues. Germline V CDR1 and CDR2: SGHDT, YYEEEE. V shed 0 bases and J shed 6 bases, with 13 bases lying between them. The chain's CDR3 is CASSLEYGGLNSPLHF. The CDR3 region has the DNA TGTGCCAGCAGCTTGGAGTATGGCGGTCTTAATTCACCCCTCCACTTT. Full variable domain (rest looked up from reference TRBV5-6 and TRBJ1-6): DAGVTQSPTHLIKTRGQQVTLRCSPKSGHDTVSWYQQALGQGPQFIFQYYEEEERQRGNFPDRFSGHQFPNYSSELNVNALLLGDSALYLCASSLEYGGLNSPLHFGNGTRLTVT.

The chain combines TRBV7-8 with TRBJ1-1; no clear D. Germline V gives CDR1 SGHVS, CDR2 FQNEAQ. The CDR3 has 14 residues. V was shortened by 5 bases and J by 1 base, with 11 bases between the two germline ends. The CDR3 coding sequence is TGTGCCAGCAGCCCGAGCGCGGGGAACACTGAAGCTTTCTTT. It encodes CASSPSAGNTEAFF.

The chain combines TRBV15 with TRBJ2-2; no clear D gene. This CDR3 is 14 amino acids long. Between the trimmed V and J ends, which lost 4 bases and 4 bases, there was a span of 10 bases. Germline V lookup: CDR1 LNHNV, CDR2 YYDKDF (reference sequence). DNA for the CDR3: TGTGCCACCAGCAAGGCAGCGACCACCGGGGAGCTGTTTTTT. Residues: CATSKAATTGELFF. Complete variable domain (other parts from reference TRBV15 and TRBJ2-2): DAMVIQNPRYQVTQFGKPVTLSCSQTLNHNVMYWYQQKSSQAPKLLFHYYDKDFNNEADTPDNFQSRRPNTSFCFLDIRSPGLGDTAMYLCATSKAATTGELFFGEGSRLTVL.

CDR3 region: CASSPLAAGELFF. CDR3 sequence (DNA): TGTGCCAGCTCACCCCTGGCGGCCGGGGAGCTGTTTTTT. The J gene is TRBJ2-2, the V gene TRBV18; D gene unclear. Germline V gene sequence: CDR1 KGHSH, CDR2 LQKENI. The CDR3 has 13 residues. V was clipped by 3 bases and J by 6 bases, with 8 bases between them.

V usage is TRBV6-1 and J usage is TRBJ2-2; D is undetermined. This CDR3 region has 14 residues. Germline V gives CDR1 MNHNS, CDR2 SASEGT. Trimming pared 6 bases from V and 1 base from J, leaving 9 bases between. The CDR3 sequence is CASSELQNTGELFF. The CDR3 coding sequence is TGTGCCAGCAGCGAGCTCCAGAACACCGGGGAGCTGTTTTTT.

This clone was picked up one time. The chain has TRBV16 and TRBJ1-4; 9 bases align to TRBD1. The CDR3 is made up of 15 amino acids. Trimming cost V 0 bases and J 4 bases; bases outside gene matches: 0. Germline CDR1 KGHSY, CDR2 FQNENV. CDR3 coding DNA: TGTGCCAGCAGCCAATCGGGACAGGGTAATGAAAAACTGTTTTTT. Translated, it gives CASSQSGQGNEKLFF.

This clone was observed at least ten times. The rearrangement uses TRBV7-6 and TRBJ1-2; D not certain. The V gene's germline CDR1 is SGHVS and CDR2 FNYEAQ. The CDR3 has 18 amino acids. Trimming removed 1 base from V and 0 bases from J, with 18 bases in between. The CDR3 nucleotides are TGTGCCAGCAGCTTAGGGCCCACCCCAGCGCCCACTAACTATGGCTACACCTTC. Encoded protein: CASSLGPTPAPTNYGYTF.

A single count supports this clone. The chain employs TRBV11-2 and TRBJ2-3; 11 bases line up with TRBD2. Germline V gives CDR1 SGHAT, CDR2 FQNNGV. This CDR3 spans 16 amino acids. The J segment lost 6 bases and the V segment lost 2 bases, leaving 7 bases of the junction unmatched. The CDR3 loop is CASSLLAGGTSDTQYF. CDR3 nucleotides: TGTGCCAGCAGCTTACTAGCGGGGGGTACCAGCGATACGCAGTATTTT.